A single sample gave rise to the 21 T cell receptor beta chains below, sequenced in a study of response to subunit inactivated influenza vaccine. Each CDR3 protein gets one entry after TCRdb re-called the RT-PCR reads with MiXCR. The top ten clones hold about 31% of a sample with 150,000 to 200,000 distinct CDR3 sequences, more than 10% of them seen once. The data were also submitted as part of a second study, on T cells expressing NK-cell markers. This second report adds: Production of TCR beta cDNA relied on 5'RACE template switching with UMIs.

Sample: CD8+ T cells sorted from PBMCs, taken approximately 12 days after vaccination. These receptors were collected from a man in his fifties or sixties who received an inactivated influenza vaccine.

This clonotype has at least ten counts. CDR3 protein: CASSGWGLENEQYF. CDR3 DNA sequence: TGTGCCAGCAGTGGTTGGGGACTAGAGAATGAGCAGTACTTC. The chain has TRBV2 and TRBJ2-7; 8 nucleotides line up with TRBD2. The CDR3 covers 14 residues. Trimming removed 4 bases from V and 7 bases from J; junction bases left unmatched: 9. Germline V gene sequence: CDR1 SNHLY, CDR2 FYNNEI.

This clonotype was recorded at least ten times. V and J are TRBV7-2 and TRBJ1-3; D remains ambiguous. Per the germline V gene, CDR1 is SGHTA and CDR2 is FQGNSA. The CDR3 extends over 16 amino acids. With 4 bases removed from V and 0 bases from J, the gap between germline ends came to 13 bases. The CDR3: CASSSTGSHSGNTIYF. CDR3 DNA: TGTGCCAGCAGCTCGACCGGGTCCCACTCTGGAAACACCATATATTTT.

The chain employs TRBV19 and TRBJ2-1; D gene unclear. The CDR3 spans 16 residues. Trimming stripped 5 bases from V and 4 bases from J, with 18 bases between. Germline V gene lookup returns CDR1 LNHDA and CDR2 SQIVND (reference sequence). Here the CDR3 reads CASSPHGRTIYNEQFF. Here the CDR3 DNA reads TGTGCCAGTAGTCCCCACGGACGGACGATTTACAATGAGCAGTTCTTC.

This clonotype was counted only a few times. The chain recombines TRBV20-1 with TRBJ2-2; D is possibly TRBD2 (6 bases). The CDR3 extends over 15 amino acids. CDR1 DFQATT and CDR2 SNEGSKA come from the germline V gene (reference sequence). Between the trimmed V and J ends, which lost 6 bases and 0 bases, there was a span of 14 bases. DNA of the CDR3: TGCAGTGCCTCGACACTAGCAGCGAACACCGGGGAGCTGTTTTTT. Protein: CSASTLAANTGELFF.

This chain uses TRBV10-3 with TRBJ1-1; perhaps TRBD1 as D (5 bases). CDR1 and CDR2 from the germline V gene are ENHRY and SYGVKD. The CDR3 has 13 amino acids. The V end lost 6 bases, the J end lost 4 bases, and 12 bases lay between the germline ends. In DNA form, the CDR3 reads TGTGCCATCAGCCCCGGGACGCTCACTGAAGCTTTCTTT. Amino acids: CAISPGTLTEAFF.

This clonotype was picked up a small number of times. The V and J genes are TRBV30 and TRBJ1-1; 7 bases map to TRBD1. This CDR3 has 14 amino acids. V shed 3 bases, J shed 3 bases, and the junction held 7 bases outside the gene matches. CDR1 GTSNPN and CDR2 SVGIG come from the germline V gene (reference sequence). This CDR3 is CAWSHQGVDTEAFF. The CDR3 DNA follows: TGTGCCTGGAGCCACCAGGGGGTAGACACTGAAGCTTTCTTT.

Only a few counts were recorded for this clonotype. The CDR3, as DNA: TGTGCCTGGAGTAGCGGGGGGCCTTCCCCCAATGAGCAGTTCTTC. Translated: CAWSSGGPSPNEQFF. V gene TRBV30 combines with J gene TRBJ2-1; 9 nucleotides agree with TRBD2. The germline V gene encodes CDR1 GTSNPN and CDR2 SVGIG (reference sequence). The CDR3 is made up of 15 amino acids. The J segment lost 6 bases and the V segment lost 2 bases, leaving 8 bases of the junction unmatched.

The chain employs TRBV7-8 and TRBJ2-1; D is unclear. The germline gives CDR1 SGHVS, CDR2 FQNEAQ. V was cut by 1 base and J by 0 bases, with 7 bases left in between. CDR3 length: 15 amino acids. The CDR3 bases are TGTGCCAGCAGCTTAGTGCGCGGCTCCTACAATGAGCAGTTCTTC. Protein product: CASSLVRGSYNEQFF.

This clonotype was counted a few times. V gene TRBV12-3 or TRBV12-4 combines with J gene TRBJ2-1, with 7 bases aligning to TRBD2. This CDR3 is 12 amino acids long. Germline trimming cut 11 bases from V and 7 bases from J; bases unmatched to any gene: 8. The CDR3 protein is CASREMENEQFF. CDR3 DNA: TGTGCCTCGCGGGAGATGGAGAATGAGCAGTTCTTC.

This clonotype was observed many times. V is TRBV5-1 and J is TRBJ2-7; 10 bases line up with TRBD1. The CDR3 totals 15 residues. Trimming cost V 4 bases and J 1 base; bases outside gene matches: 5. The germline V gene has CDR1 SGHRS and CDR2 YFSETQ. The CDR3 is CASSPWDRGSYEQYF. Written as DNA, the CDR3 is TGCGCCAGCAGCCCATGGGACAGGGGATCCTACGAGCAGTACTTC.

The rearrangement links TRBV29-1 to TRBJ1-4; 9 bases align to TRBD1. The V segment lost 4 bases and the J segment 7 bases; nucleotides outside the gene matches: 10. This CDR3 region has 15 residues. Germline CDR1 and CDR2: SQVTM and ANQGSEA. The CDR3 DNA reads TGCAGCGTTGCTGGGACAGGGCTCACCCCTGAAAAACTGTTTTTT. It codes for CSVAGTGLTPEKLFF.

This clonotype was seen only a few times. This chain connects TRBV27 to TRBJ2-2; 7 bases map to TRBD2. CDR1 MNHEY and CDR2 SMNVEV come from the germline V gene (reference sequence). The CDR3 covers 14 residues. J gave up 8 bases and V 6 bases, and 9 bases lay outside the gene matches. CDR3 loop: CASSPVLATGELFF. The DNA of the CDR3 is TGTGCCAGCAGCCCTGTACTAGCGACAGGGGAGCTGTTTTTT.

The CDR3, as DNA: TGTGCCAGCAGCGGTAAAGGGTATTCCTACAATGAGCAGTTCTTC. It yields the protein CASSGKGYSYNEQFF. The chain is built from TRBV5-6 and TRBJ2-1; D gene unclear. The V end was cut by 4 bases, the J end by 1 base, with 12 bases between. The CDR3 covers 15 residues. Germline V CDR1 and CDR2: SGHDT, YYEEEE.

The rearrangement joins TRBV7-2 to TRBJ2-3; TRBD2 aligns across 9 bases. The CDR3 covers 16 residues. Germline values: CDR1 SGHTA, CDR2 FQGNSA. With 2 bases clipped from V and 4 bases from J, the junction kept 7 bases outside the gene matches. The CDR3 loop is CASSLYGSGSSDTQYF. DNA for the CDR3: TGTGCCAGCAGCTTATATGGTAGCGGGAGCTCAGATACGCAGTATTTT.

The V gene is TRBV6-2 or TRBV6-3, the J gene TRBJ2-1; TRBD2 matches 7 bases. This CDR3 comprises 13 residues. CDR1 is MNHEY and CDR2 is SVGEGT in the germline V gene. The ends lost 8 bases at V and 6 bases at J; junction bases unmatched: 7. The CDR3 spells CASDWASGNEQFF. CDR3 nucleotides: TGTGCCAGCGATTGGGCTAGCGGCAATGAGCAGTTCTTC.

The chain links TRBV19 to TRBJ2-1; D is perhaps TRBD1 (5 bases). This CDR3 region has 14 residues. Germline loops: CDR1 LNHDA, CDR2 SQIVND (reference sequence). Trimming removed 4 bases at V and 5 bases at J, with 12 bases between. In DNA, the CDR3 is TGTGCCAGTAGTACCCAGGGTGCCGACAATGAGCAGTTCTTC. It codes for CASSTQGADNEQFF.

This clonotype was recorded a few times. The V and J genes are TRBV6-2 or TRBV6-3 and TRBJ2-1; 11 bases fit TRBD2. The CDR3 contains 16 residues. The junction had 9 bases not matched to a gene; V was cut back by 5 bases and J by 6 bases. Per the germline V gene, CDR1 is MNHEY and CDR2 is SVGEGT. CDR3 DNA: TGTGCCAGCAGTCAGCTTAGCGGGAGGGCCGGCAATGAGCAGTTCTTC. It translates to CASSQLSGRAGNEQFF.

A few counts support this clonotype. This chain links TRBV7-6 with TRBJ2-5, with unresolved D. The CDR3 consists of 16 residues. Germline CDR1 is SGHVS and CDR2 is FNYEAQ. V lost 0 bases, J lost 5 bases, and 16 bases lay in between. CDR3 nucleotide sequence: TGTGCCAGCAGCTTAGCGGCACCCCGGTTTGGGGAGACCCAGTACTTC. It translates to CASSLAAPRFGETQYF.

This clonotype has more than one count but fewer than ten. The rearrangement joins TRBV19 to TRBJ2-1; no clear D. V was pared by 2 bases and J by 7 bases, with 6 bases between. CDR1 and CDR2 from the germline V gene are LNHDA and SQIVND (reference sequence). The CDR3 is 12 residues long. The chain's CDR3 is CASSIRRNEQFF. The CDR3 nucleotides are TGTGCCAGTAGTATAAGGCGAAATGAGCAGTTCTTC.

The table lists this clonotype with many counts. The V and J genes are TRBV29-1 and TRBJ2-1; TRBD2 matches at 9 bases. This CDR3 contains 16 residues. Germline lookup yields CDR1 SQVTM and CDR2 ANQGSEA. V shed 0 bases, J shed 3 bases, and the junction held 6 bases outside the gene matches. The CDR3 DNA is TGCAGCGTTGAAGATTTAGCGGGAGCCCTCTACAATGAGCAGTTCTTC. Translation: CSVEDLAGALYNEQFF.

The CDR3 is CASSYSQGETQYF. In DNA form, the CDR3 reads TGTGCCAGCAGTTACTCGCAGGGTGAGACCCAGTACTTC. The chain combines TRBV6-5 with TRBJ2-5; possible D gene TRBD1, 5 bases. V shed 0 bases and J shed 5 bases, with 7 bases lying between them. The V gene's germline CDR1 is MNHEY and CDR2 SVGAGI. The CDR3 is 13 residues long.